The 3 T cell receptor beta chains below were found in one sample sequenced in a study of blood T cell repertoires in COVID-19. This table comes from immunoSEQ multiplex PCR, and its TCRdb copy is limited to in-frame clones, with some not included. Of hundreds of thousands of clones in the sample, roughly 82% were seen once. Sequenced sample: peripheral blood. The receptor set was obtained from an elderly woman with active or convalescent COVID-19.

This chain uses TRBV11-2 with TRBJ2-2; D perhaps matches TRBD2 (5 bases). The ends were cut back, 8 bases at V and 5 bases at J, with 12 bases in the middle. The CDR3 runs to 13 residues. The germline V gene has CDR1 SGHAT and CDR2 FQNNGV. The CDR3 protein is CASGEMRTGELFF. CDR3 sequence (DNA): TGTGCCAGCGGGGAGATGCGAACCGGGGAGCTGTTTTTT.

The table lists this clone with a count of one. The V and J genes are TRBV20-1 and TRBJ1-4; 9 bases are shared with TRBD1. Germline V gene sequence: CDR1 DFQATT, CDR2 SNEGSKA (reference sequence). The CDR3 runs to 15 residues. The junction had 7 bases not matched to a gene; V was cut back by 3 bases and J by 5 bases. CDR3 DNA sequence: TGCAGTGCTAGTGACAGGGGGATTACGAATGAAAAACTGTTTTTT. Translated: CSASDRGITNEKLFF.

This chain connects TRBV2 to TRBJ2-3; D unclear. This CDR3 is built from 14 residues. Per the germline V gene, CDR1 is SNHLY and CDR2 is FYNNEI. The V gene lost 4 bases and the J gene lost 5 bases, with 13 bases spanning the gap. Written as DNA, the CDR3 is TGTGCCAGCAGTGTAAGCAGGAATCAAGATACGCAGTATTTT. Translation gives CASSVSRNQDTQYF.